This paragraph covers one T cell receptor (beta chain) sequence. The data were taken from a study of blood T cell repertoires in COVID-19. On the study more broadly: The United States, Italy and Spain provided the acute and convalescent COVID-19 samples.

In the original workflow: Estimated nucleated cell counts came from reference gene primer amplification. Libraries were prepared by immunoSEQ multiplex PCR; TCRdb keeps only in-frame clonotypes and omits some of them. V, J and clone size are taken as reported in that table, and D and trimming were inferred from the DNA itself. Found here are roughly 180,000 clones, over 75% of them singletons; the top ten hold approximately 7%. CDR1 and CDR2 from the germline V gene are SGHVS and FQNEAQ. This CDR3 has 13 amino acids. The V and J ends lost 5 bases and 4 bases respectively, with 9 bases between them. The chain combines TRBV7-8 with TRBJ1-3; D perhaps matches TRBD1 (6 bases). The sample taken for sequencing was peripheral blood. The sequence came from a man of 80 years or more with COVID-19, enrolled during active disease. CDR3 coding DNA: TGTGCCAGCAGCCAGGGGCTCGGAAACACCATATATTTT. Its protein is CASSQGLGNTIYF.